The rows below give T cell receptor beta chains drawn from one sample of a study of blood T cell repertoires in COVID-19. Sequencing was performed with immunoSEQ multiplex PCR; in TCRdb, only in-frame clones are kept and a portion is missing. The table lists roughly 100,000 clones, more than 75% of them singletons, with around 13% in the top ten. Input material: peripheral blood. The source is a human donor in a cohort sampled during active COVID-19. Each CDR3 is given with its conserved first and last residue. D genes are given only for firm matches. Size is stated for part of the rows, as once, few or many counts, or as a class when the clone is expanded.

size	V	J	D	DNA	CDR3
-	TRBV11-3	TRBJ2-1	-	TGTGCCAGCAGCCCCCAAGGAGCGGTAAACAATGAGCAGTTCTTC	CASSPQGAVNNEQFF
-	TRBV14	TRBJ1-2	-	TGTGCCAGCAGCCAGGGGGGTTATGGCTACACCTTC	CASSQGGYGYTF
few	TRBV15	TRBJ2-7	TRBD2	TGTGCCACCAGCAGAGATACCGCGGGGGGGCTTTACGAGCAGTACTTC	CATSRDTAGGLYEQYF
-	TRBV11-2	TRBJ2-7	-	TGTGCCAGCACCCCCGGCCGGGGGTCCTACGAGCAGTACTTC	CASTPGRGSYEQYF
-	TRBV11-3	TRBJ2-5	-	TGTGCCAGCAGCTTAGTGGAGGGTCAAGAGACCCAGTACTTC	CASSLVEGQETQYF
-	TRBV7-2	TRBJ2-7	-	TGTGCCAGCAGCTCGGACAGCTTCTCCTACGAGCAGTACTTC	CASSSDSFSYEQYF
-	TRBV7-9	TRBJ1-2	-	TGTGCCAGCAGCACTGACACCTCGAGGGATGGCTACACCTTC	CASSTDTSRDGYTF
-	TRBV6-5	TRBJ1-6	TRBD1	TGTGCCAGCAGTTCATCTACGGGACAGGGTCATTCACCCCTCCACTTT	CASSSSTGQGHSPLHF
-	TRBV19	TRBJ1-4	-	TGTGCCAGTAGTATAGGAGTCCGAACAACTAATGAAAAACTGTTTTTT	CASSIGVRTTNEKLFF
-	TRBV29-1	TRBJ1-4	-	TGCAGCGTTGAAGAAGGGGGGGTGGCTAATGAAAAACTGTTTTTT	CSVEEGGVANEKLFF
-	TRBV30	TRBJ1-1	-	TGTGCCTGGAGTGTTTCGGGGACTGAAGCTTTCTTT	CAWSVSGTEAFF
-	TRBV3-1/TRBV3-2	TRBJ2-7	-	TGTGCCAGCAGCCATTCCCCCAGGGGTCACCACGAGCAGTACTTC	CASSHSPRGHHEQYF
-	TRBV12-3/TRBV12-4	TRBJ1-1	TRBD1	TGTGCCAGCACCTCCACAGGGGACACTGAAGCTTTCTTT	CASTSTGDTEAFF
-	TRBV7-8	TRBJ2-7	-	TGTGCCAGCAGCGAAGACAACTCCTACGAGCAGTACTTC	CASSEDNSYEQYF
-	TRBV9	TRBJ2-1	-	TGTGCCAGCAGCGTAGGCGGTGAACCGGAGAATGAGCAGTTCTTC	CASSVGGEPENEQFF
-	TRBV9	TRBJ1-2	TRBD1	TGTGCCAGCAGCGTTACAGGGGAAGGTGGCTACACCTTC	CASSVTGEGGYTF
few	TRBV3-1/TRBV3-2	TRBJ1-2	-	TGTGCCAGCAGCCTCCCGGGAGGGGACTATGGCTACACCTTC	CASSLPGGDYGYTF
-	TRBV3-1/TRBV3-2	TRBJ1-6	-	TGTGCCAGCAGCCTAGAAGGACAGTTCCGCTCACCCCTCCACTTT	CASSLEGQFRSPLHF
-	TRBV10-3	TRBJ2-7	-	TGTGCCATCACTTCTCTTGTAGCGGACGAGCAGTACTTC	CAITSLVADEQYF
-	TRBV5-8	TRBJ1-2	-	TGTGCCAGCAGCCGCGGGAGGACTTATGGCTACACCTTC	CASSRGRTYGYTF
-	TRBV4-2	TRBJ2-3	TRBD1	TGTGCCAGCAGCCAAGAGTATGGGACAGGGGACACAGATACGCAGTATTTT	CASSQEYGTGDTDTQYF
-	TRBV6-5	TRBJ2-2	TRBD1	TGTGCCAGTGGTGGGACAGGGGTCTATGTCGGGGAGCTGTTTTTT	CASGGTGVYVGELFF
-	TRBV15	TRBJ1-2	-	TGTGCCACCAGCGCCCCAGGGAAAGTGGATGGCTACACCTTC	CATSAPGKVDGYTF
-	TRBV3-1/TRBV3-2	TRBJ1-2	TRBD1	TGTGCCAGCAGCCCCGGACAGGGGGGGGTCTATGGCTACACCTTC	CASSPGQGGVYGYTF
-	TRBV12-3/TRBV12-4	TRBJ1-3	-	TGTGCCAGCAGACACAGAGCTGGAAACACCATATATTTT	CASRHRAGNTIYF
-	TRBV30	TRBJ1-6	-	TGTGCCTGGTCCCAATCAGGACTTTATAATTCACCCCTCCACTTT	CAWSQSGLYNSPLHF
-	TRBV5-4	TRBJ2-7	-	TGTGCCAGCAGCTTCTCCGGGGGCTCCTACGAGCAGTACTTC	CASSFSGGSYEQYF
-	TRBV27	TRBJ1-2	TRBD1	TGTGCCAGCAGTACTGGACAGGGGTACTATGGCTACACCTTC	CASSTGQGYYGYTF
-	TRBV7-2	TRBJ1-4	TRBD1	TGTGCCAGCAGCTTGGGACAGCCTACAACTAATGAAAAACTGTTTTTT	CASSLGQPTTNEKLFF
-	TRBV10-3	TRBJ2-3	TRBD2	TGTGCCACCAAGACTAGCGGGGTGGATACGCAGTATTTT	CATKTSGVDTQYF
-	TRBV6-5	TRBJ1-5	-	TGTGCCAGCAGCTCCGGCAGTGGGCCCCAGCCCCAGCATTTT	CASSSGSGPQPQHF
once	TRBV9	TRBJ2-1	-	TGTGCCAGCAGCCCACACCAGGGGCTAGCCAAAAATGAGCAGTTCTTC	CASSPHQGLAKNEQFF
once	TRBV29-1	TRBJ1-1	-	TGCAGCGTGGGGGGGGGCACCGCGAACACTGAAGCTTTCTTT	CSVGGGTANTEAFF
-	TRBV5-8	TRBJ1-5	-	TGTGCCAGCAGCGGGAAAGGACAGCCCAATCAGCCCCAGCATTTT	CASSGKGQPNQPQHF
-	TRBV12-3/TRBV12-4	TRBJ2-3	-	TGTGCCAGCAGCCTAATTAGTACGCAGTATTTT	CASSLISTQYF
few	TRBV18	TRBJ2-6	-	TGTGCCAGCTCACCACCGCGACAGAGCTCTGGGGCCAACGTCCTGACTTTC	CASSPPRQSSGANVLTF
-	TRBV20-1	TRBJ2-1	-	TGCAGTGCCCGTCCCGGGAATGAGCAGTTCTTC	CSARPGNEQFF
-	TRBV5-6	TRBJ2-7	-	TGTGCCAGCAGCTGGGACACGGACTACGAGCAGTACTTC	CASSWDTDYEQYF
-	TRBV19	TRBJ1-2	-	TGTGCCAGTAGAGGGAGGGCTAGTTGGGGCTACACCTTC	CASRGRASWGYTF
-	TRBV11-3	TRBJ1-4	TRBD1	TGTGCCAGCAGCTTGGACAGGGGTCGTGCAACTAATGAAAAACTGTTTTTT	CASSLDRGRATNEKLFF
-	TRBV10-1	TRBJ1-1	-	TGCGCCAGCAGTGGGGCCTTGAACACTGAAGCTTTCTTT	CASSGALNTEAFF
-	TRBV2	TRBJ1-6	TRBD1	TGTGCCAGCAGTGAGTCGGGACAGGGGAATTCACCCCTCCACTTT	CASSESGQGNSPLHF
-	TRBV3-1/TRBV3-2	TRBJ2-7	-	TGTGCCAGCAGCCAAGGAGGGGGAACCTACGAGCAGTACTTC	CASSQGGGTYEQYF
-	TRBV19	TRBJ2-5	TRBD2	TGTGCCAGTCGGAGCGGGGGGACTCAAGAGACCCAGTACTTC	CASRSGGTQETQYF
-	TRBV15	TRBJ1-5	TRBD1	TGTGCCACCAGCAGAGTTCGGACAGGCCTCAATCAGCCCCAGCATTTT	CATSRVRTGLNQPQHF
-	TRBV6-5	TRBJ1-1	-	TGTGCCAGCAGTTACTCGGCCAGGGCGGAAGCTTTCTTT	CASSYSARAEAFF
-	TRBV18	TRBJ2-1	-	TGTGCCAGCTCACCAGTGGCGGGGCCTGGCAATGAGCAGTTCTTC	CASSPVAGPGNEQFF